Below, 12 T cell receptor beta chains from the same sample are listed, as sequenced in a study of blood T cell repertoires in COVID-19. Method: immunoSEQ multiplex PCR; TCRdb's copy keeps in-frame clones and lacks some. This table holds roughly 260,000 clones, about nine tenths found once. Sequencing was done on a sample of peripheral blood. All receptors derive from a woman in her forties or fifties who had recovered from COVID-19.

This chain links TRBV5-4 with TRBJ1-1; 12 bases agree with TRBD1. CDR1 and CDR2 from the germline V gene are SGHNT and YYREEE (reference sequence). This CDR3 region has 17 residues. The ends lost 5 bases at V and 3 bases at J; junction bases unmatched: 11. The CDR3 nucleotides read TGTGCCAGCAGTACGGGGACAGGGGGCGCTGGGGACACTGAAGCTTTCTTT. It codes for CASSTGTGGAGDTEAFF.

V gene TRBV18 combines with J gene TRBJ1-1; D gene ambiguous. The CDR3 has 13 amino acids. Trimming removed 3 bases from V and 3 bases from J, with 8 bases in between. CDR1 KGHSH and CDR2 LQKENI come from the germline V gene. CDR3 protein: CASSPLRDTEAFF. CDR3 DNA sequence: TGTGCCAGCTCACCTCTGCGGGACACTGAAGCTTTCTTT.

The rearrangement links TRBV7-3 to TRBJ2-2; 9 bases are shared with TRBD1. CDR1 and CDR2 from the germline V gene are SGHTA and FQGTGA. Trimming took 5 bases from V and 4 from J; bases not matched to a gene: 8. The length of the CDR3 is 16 residues. The CDR3 sequence: CASSLFGTGITGELFF. The CDR3, as DNA: TGTGCCAGCAGCCTTTTCGGGACAGGGATCACCGGGGAGCTGTTTTTT.

V gene TRBV30 combines with J gene TRBJ2-1; the D is unclear. CDR3 size: 16 residues. Germline CDR1 is GTSNPN and CDR2 is SVGIG (reference sequence). V lost 0 bases to trimming and J lost 3 bases, with 15 bases between them. CDR3 loop: CAWSVSLQSVYNEQFF. The CDR3 DNA is TGTGCCTGGAGTGTAAGCTTACAGTCCGTCTACAATGAGCAGTTCTTC.

The chain couples TRBV28 to TRBJ1-2, with D tentatively TRBD1 (5 bases). The germline V gene has CDR1 MDHEN and CDR2 SYDVKM. Deletions cut 2 bases from V and 3 bases from J, with 10 bases between. The CDR3 contains 14 residues. In DNA, the CDR3 is TGTGCCAGCAGTTTAAGGGGTAGGGACTATGGCTACACCTTC. Translated: CASSLRGRDYGYTF.

The chain employs TRBV27 and TRBJ2-7, with D tentatively TRBD1 (7 bases). The germline CDR1 and CDR2 sequences are MNHEY and SMNVEV (reference sequence). V was clipped by 3 bases and J by 2 bases, with 14 bases between them. The CDR3 extends over 15 amino acids. This chain's CDR3 is CASSLVQGGPYEQYF. The CDR3 DNA sequence: TGTGCCAGCAGTTTGGTGCAGGGGGGACCCTACGAGCAGTACTTC.

Only a few counts were recorded for this clone. This rearrangement joins TRBV7-9 to TRBJ2-2, with a weak D call TRBD2 (6 bases). V was pared by 3 bases and J by 7 bases, with 12 bases between. From germline, CDR1 is SEHNR and CDR2 FQNEAQ (reference sequence). The CDR3 is made up of 14 amino acids. CDR3 in amino acids: CASSLGGIGGELFF. CDR3 nucleotides: TGTGCCAGCAGCTTGGGCGGGATTGGCGGGGAGCTGTTTTTT.

The chain carries TRBV6-1 and TRBJ2-2; a weak D match, TRBD1 (5 bases). Trimming took off 0 bases at V and 6 bases at J, with 8 bases between the two ends. This CDR3 region has 14 residues. Germline loops: CDR1 MNHNS, CDR2 SASEGT. DNA of the CDR3: TGTGCCAGCAGTGAAGCTGGGGCGGCCGGGGAGCTGTTTTTT. It specifies CASSEAGAAGELFF.

The chain combines TRBV11-1 with TRBJ1-2; perhaps TRBD1 as D (5 bases). The CDR3 is made up of 12 amino acids. Deletions cut 4 bases from V and 6 bases from J, with 9 bases between. Per germline, CDR1 SGHAT and CDR2 FQDESV (reference sequence). The CDR3 nucleotides read TGTGCCAGCAGCTGGGCAGGGAATGGCTACACCTTC. It translates to CASSWAGNGYTF. Complete variable domain (other parts from reference TRBV11-1 and TRBJ1-2): EAEVAQSPRYKITEKSQAVAFWCDPISGHATLYWYRQILGQGPELLVQFQDESVVDDSQLPKDRFSAERLKGVDSTLKIQPAELGDSAMYLCASSWAGNGYTFGSGTRLTVV.

The count of this clone is one. The chain recombines TRBV30 with TRBJ2-7, with 9 positions matching TRBD2. The V and J ends lost 1 base and 4 bases, in that order; junction bases with no gene match: 8. This CDR3 is 15 amino acids long. Per germline, CDR1 GTSNPN and CDR2 SVGIG (reference sequence). CDR3 amino acids: CAWSEDAGGRYEQYF. The CDR3, as DNA: TGTGCCTGGAGTGAGGACGCGGGGGGGCGGTACGAGCAGTACTTC. The variable domain in full, completed from reference TRBV30 and TRBJ2-7, reads SQTIHQWPATLVQPVGSPLSLECTVEGTSNPNLYWYRQAAGRGLQLLFYSVGIGQISSEVPQNLSASRPQDRQFILSSKKLLLSDSGFYLCAWSEDAGGRYEQYFGPGTRLTVT.

V usage is TRBV4-2 and J usage is TRBJ1-1, with D tentatively TRBD1 (6 bases). The CDR3 runs 14 residues. V lost 1 base and J 1 base, leaving 7 bases between the germline ends. CDR1 LGHNA and CDR2 YNFKEQ come from the germline V gene. The CDR3 nucleotides are TGTGCCAGCAGCCAAGGGGACAAGAACACTGAAGCTTTCTTT. This sequence encodes CASSQGDKNTEAFF.

J is TRBJ2-5 and V is TRBV10-3; D might be TRBD2 (6 bases). V was clipped by 5 bases and J by 2 bases, with 15 bases between them. CDR3 length equals 15 residues. Germline CDR1 ENHRY, CDR2 SYGVKD. CDR3 nucleotide sequence: TGTGCCATCAGTTCCGGCAGCGGGTGGCAAGAGACCCAGTACTTC. It encodes CAISSGSGWQETQYF.